The rows below give T cell receptor beta chains drawn from one sample of a study of blood T cell repertoires in COVID-19. Only in-frame clones appear in the TCRdb table, and some are missing; sequencing was by immunoSEQ multiplex PCR. This table holds around 140,000 clones, roughly four fifths found once. The sequenced sample consisted of PBMCs or T cells enriched from blood (not recorded which). These receptors were taken from a man in his forties with acute COVID-19. CDR3s include the opening cysteine and the closing phenylalanine or tryptophan. The D gene is left open where the match is weak. Only part of the rows carry a size: once, few, many, or a class if the clone is expanded.

j_gene	d_gene	abundance	v_gene	CDR3nt	CDR3aa
TRBJ1-5	TRBD1	-	TRBV5-1	TGCGCCAGCAGCTTGTGGGGACAGAGCAATCAGCCCCAGCATTTT	CASSLWGQSNQPQHF
TRBJ1-5	-	once	TRBV6-6	TGTGCCAGCAGTTCCCTCGACAGACATCTAAATCAGCCCCAGCATTTT	CASSSLDRHLNQPQHF
TRBJ1-1	TRBD1	once	TRBV19	TGTGCCAGTAGTAGAATGAGCAGACAGGGGAGCATGAACACTGAAGCTTTCTTT	CASSRMSRQGSMNTEAFF
TRBJ1-4	-	-	TRBV19	TGTGCCAGTACAAACCCCAGGGGTGGCAGTGAAAAACTGTTTTTT	CASTNPRGGSEKLFF
TRBJ2-5	-	-	TRBV18	TGTGCCAGCTCACCGGGCGAGCAAGAGACCCAGTACTTC	CASSPGEQETQYF
TRBJ2-7	TRBD2	-	TRBV6-5	TGTGCCAGCACTACAGGACTAGCGGTCCCCTACGAGCAGTACTTC	CASTTGLAVPYEQYF
TRBJ1-6	-	-	TRBV3-1/TRBV3-2	TGTGCCAGCAGCCAAGGTGACAGCTTTGTGCCCCTCCACTTT	CASSQGDSFVPLHF
TRBJ1-1	-	-	TRBV6-5	TGTGCCAGCAGTTACGGCGGGACTGAAGCTTTCTTT	CASSYGGTEAFF
TRBJ1-2	-	-	TRBV12-3/TRBV12-4	TGTGCCAGCGCTACACCGGCGGGCGGCTACACCTTC	CASATPAGGYTF
TRBJ2-3	TRBD2	-	TRBV10-3	TGTGCCATCACCAGCGGGAGCGGTGATACGCAGTATTTT	CAITSGSGDTQYF
TRBJ1-2	TRBD1	once	TRBV5-4	TGTGCCAGCAGCTGGGGGTCCCGGGACAGGGGATTCGGGGGCTACACCTTC	CASSWGSRDRGFGGYTF
TRBJ1-5	-	-	TRBV10-2	TGCGCCAGCAGCTTGGCGGGGGGCCCTAATCAGCCCCAGCATTTT	CASSLAGGPNQPQHF
TRBJ2-3	-	once	TRBV3-1/TRBV3-2	TGTGCCAGCAGCTGGGACTCAAGCACAGATACGCAGTATTTT	CASSWDSSTDTQYF
TRBJ1-4	TRBD1	-	TRBV7-9	TGTGCCAGCAGCCTGGACAGGGCCCTCGGTAATGAAAAACTGTTTTTT	CASSLDRALGNEKLFF
TRBJ1-2	-	-	TRBV3-1/TRBV3-2	TGTGCCAGCACCCGGACAGAAGCTAACTATGGCTACACCTTC	CASTRTEANYGYTF
TRBJ2-5	-	-	TRBV5-1	TGCGCCAGCAGCCCCTCGAGGGAGGCGGAGACCCAGTACTTC	CASSPSREAETQYF
TRBJ2-7	TRBD2	-	TRBV18	TGTGCCAGCTCACCCCGGCTAGCGGACTCCTACGAGCAGTACTTC	CASSPRLADSYEQYF
TRBJ1-5	TRBD1	few	TRBV24-1	TGTGCCACCAGTGATGGATCAGGGGGCACTCAGCCCCAGCATTTT	CATSDGSGGTQPQHF
TRBJ1-5	TRBD1	-	TRBV10-1	TGCGCCAGCAGTTTACTTCCGGGACAGCACAATCAGCCCCAGCATTTT	CASSLLPGQHNQPQHF
TRBJ2-7	TRBD1	-	TRBV7-9	TGTGCCAGCAGCCGGACAGGGGAGTGGGCCTACGAGCAGTACTTC	CASSRTGEWAYEQYF
TRBJ1-1	-	-	TRBV19	TGTGCCAGTAGTCCTGGATTCTCTAGAGCTTTCTTT	CASSPGFSRAFF
TRBJ1-2	TRBD1	-	TRBV13	TGTGCCAGCAGCTTACCGGGACAGGGTAAGATGAACACCTTC	CASSLPGQGKMNTF
TRBJ2-7	-	-	TRBV30	TGTGCCTGGAACGGAGGCAGCAGCTACGAGCAGTACTTC	CAWNGGSSYEQYF
TRBJ2-3	-	-	TRBV19	TGTGCCAGTAGATCTTCGCGGGGCCCAGATACGCAGTATTTT	CASRSSRGPDTQYF
TRBJ1-4	-	-	TRBV19	TGTGCCAGTACCCCTCCGGGGTGGGCTAATGAAAAACTGTTTTTT	CASTPPGWANEKLFF